The entry below gives a single T cell receptor (beta chain) sequence along with its context. The target antigen is unknown. The data were obtained in a study of shared clonotypes between healthy human individuals. Study results and limitations: Genetic and exposure-history diversity was limited by the small donor number. What rarefaction showed was incomplete sorted-subset sequencing despite large depth. Shared clonotypes: 4.5% to 5% naive CD4, 3.5% to 4% naive CD8, about 2.2% memory CD4, approximately 0.41% memory CD8.

Germline V lookup: CDR1 SGHRS, CDR2 YFSETQ. CDR3 length equals 15 residues. Between the trimmed V and J ends, which lost 0 bases and 2 bases, there was a span of 12 bases. Deep-level running was used for the assay. The table came from immunoSEQ multiplex PCR; TCRdb's copy has only in-frame clones and leaves some out. The sample lists more than 2,000,000 clones, approximately 95% occurring once. The rearrangement uses TRBV5-1 and TRBJ2-7, with D unclear. The receptor's source is a young man in good health. Some clones in this sample may be carry-over from other donors' samples. Sequenced: naive CD4+ T cells from PBMCs. Subset denoted: CD45RA+ positively selected. DNA of the CDR3: TGCGCCAGCAGCTTGGAAAGCCAGTCAACCTACGAGCAGTACTTC. This sequence encodes CASSLESQSTYEQYF. Full variable domain (outside the CDR3, taken from reference TRBV5-1 and TRBJ2-7): KAGVTQTPRYLIKTRGQQVTLSCSPISGHRSVSWYQQTPGQGLQFLFEYFSETQRNKGNFPGRFSGRQFSNSRSEMNVSTLELGDSALYLCASSLESQSTYEQYFGPGTRLTVT.